Shown below are 26 T cell receptor beta chains from a single sample sequenced in a study of T cells in Graves' hyperthyroidism and ophthalmopathy. TCR beta CDR3 sequences were amplified from RNA transcripts. HTBI primers were employed in a first-round RT-PCR of the TCR CDR3. TCRdb passed the multiplex PCR reads through MiXCR, listing each CDR3 protein once. The sample consists of 500,000 to 750,000 distinct CDR3 sequences, around 14% of them appearing once. Sequenced sample: blood. These TCRs come from a woman in her thirties with Graves' hyperthyroidism.

The V and J genes are TRBV27 and TRBJ2-7; D uncertain. Per the germline V gene, CDR1 is MNHEY and CDR2 is SMNVEV (reference sequence). This CDR3 has 15 amino acids. The V gene lost 6 bases and the J gene lost 3 bases, with 18 bases spanning the gap. CDR3 nucleotides: TGTGCCAGCAGACGTCAACAAACAGAGTTCTACGAGCAGTACTTC. Translated, it gives CASRRQQTEFYEQYF.

V and J are TRBV6-1 and TRBJ2-3; possible D gene TRBD2, 6 bases. The CDR3 contains 15 residues. Trimming stripped 5 bases from V and 4 bases from J, with 16 bases between. Germline V lookup: CDR1 MNHNS, CDR2 SASEGT. The DNA for the CDR3 is TGTGCCAGCAGTCCCCTGCGGGGTGGGGCAGATACGCAGTATTTT. Protein: CASSPLRGGADTQYF.

This clonotype was counted ten times or more. V and J are TRBV12-3 or TRBV12-4 and TRBJ1-1; TRBD1 might be the D (5 bases). The V end was cut by 5 bases, the J end by 1 base, with 8 bases between. CDR3 length equals 13 residues. The CDR3 loop reads CASSGRENTEAFF. The CDR3, as DNA: TGTGCCAGCAGTGGCAGGGAGAACACTGAAGCTTTCTTT.

In its sample, this clonotype was seen many times. The genes are TRBV28 and TRBJ2-3, with D unresolved. This CDR3 spans 14 amino acids. CDR1 is MDHEN and CDR2 is SYDVKM in the germline V gene. V lost 7 bases and J 0 bases, leaving 11 bases between the germline ends. The DNA of the CDR3 is TGTGCCAGCAAAAGGGCGGAAAGCACAGATACGCAGTATTTT. As protein: CASKRAESTDTQYF.

For this clonotype: Given a much more abundant clone one base away, this may be a read error. This chain connects TRBV30 to TRBJ2-1; D remains ambiguous. This CDR3 is 12 amino acids long. V lost 0 bases, J lost 6 bases, and 6 bases lay in between. CDR1 and CDR2 from the germline V gene are GTSNPN and SVGIG (reference sequence). The CDR3 DNA reads TGTGCCTGGAGTGTCGGCTCCAATGAGCAGTTCTTC. It translates to CAWSVGSNEQFF.

V usage is TRBV27 and J usage is TRBJ1-2; 9 positions match TRBD1. This CDR3 is 16 amino acids long. In germline, CDR1 is MNHEY, CDR2 SMNVEV (reference sequence). The V and J ends lost 5 bases and 6 bases, in that order; junction bases with no gene match: 13. The CDR3 DNA follows: TGTGCCAGCAGTCCCGCTCCCGGGACAGGGAGGGATGGCTACACCTTC. This translates into CASSPAPGTGRDGYTF.

This clonotype was observed at least ten times. The chain links TRBV5-6 to TRBJ2-1; 10 positions agree with TRBD2. This CDR3 comprises 14 residues. V was clipped by 6 bases and J by 3 bases; unmatched bases: 3. Germline-derived CDR1 and CDR2 are SGHDT and YYEEEE. The CDR3 is CASNLAGVYNEQFF. The CDR3 bases are TGTGCCAGCAACCTAGCGGGAGTCTACAATGAGCAGTTCTTC.

This clonotype was detected many times. The chain recombines TRBV20-1 with TRBJ2-7; TRBD2 matches at 9 bases. Trimming took 3 bases from V and 2 from J; bases not matched to a gene: 5. The CDR3 loop spans 14 amino acids. The germline CDR1 and CDR2 sequences are DFQATT and SNEGSKA (reference sequence). The CDR3 is CSASDGGRAYEQYF. DNA of the CDR3: TGCAGTGCTAGTGATGGCGGGAGGGCCTACGAGCAGTACTTC.

This clonotype was picked up many times. V and J are TRBV5-5 and TRBJ2-7; the D is unclear. Per germline, CDR1 SGHKS and CDR2 YYEKEE (reference sequence). Deletions cut 0 bases from V and 2 bases from J, with 15 bases between. The CDR3 consists of 16 residues. In DNA form, the CDR3 reads TGTGCCAGCAGCTTGGACTCTCCCCTACCCCCCTACGAGCAGTACTTC. Translation gives CASSLDSPLPPYEQYF.

This clonotype occurred many times. This sequence joins TRBV6-2 or TRBV6-3 and TRBJ2-7, with D perhaps TRBD2 (6 bases). V dropped 2 bases and J dropped 1 base, with 12 bases sitting between them. Germline loops: CDR1 MNHEY, CDR2 SVGEGT. The CDR3 has 15 residues. The chain's CDR3 is CASSYGGVRSYEQYF. CDR3 nucleotide sequence: TGTGCCAGCAGTTACGGCGGGGTGAGGTCCTACGAGCAGTACTTC.

The V call is TRBV13, the J call TRBJ2-7; D ambiguous. The CDR3 extends over 14 amino acids. The V gene lost 2 bases and the J gene lost 6 bases, with 14 bases spanning the gap. Germline values: CDR1 PRHDT, CDR2 FYEKMQ (reference sequence). CDR3 DNA: TGTGCCAGCAGCTTATCTCTAGTAGAGCGCGAGCAGTACTTC. It is translated as CASSLSLVEREQYF.

The chain uses TRBV18 and TRBJ1-4; D is unclear. Between the trimmed V and J ends, which lost 2 bases and 5 bases, there was a span of 9 bases. The length of the CDR3 is 14 residues. CDR1 KGHSH and CDR2 LQKENI come from the germline V gene. The CDR3 nucleotides are TGTGCCAGCTCACCAAGCCCGGAGAATGAAAAACTGTTTTTT. Amino acid sequence: CASSPSPENEKLFF.

The chain uses TRBV6-2 or TRBV6-3 and TRBJ2-1; 11 nucleotides align to TRBD1. The CDR3 is made up of 19 amino acids. Germline V gene lookup returns CDR1 MNHEY and CDR2 SVGEGT. Unmatched junction bases numbered 23, after V lost 6 bases and J lost 10 bases. The CDR3 DNA follows: TGTGCCAGCAGATCCCACCGGGACAGGGGGTCTCTTGCAAGGTGGGAGCAGTTCTTC. Translation: CASRSHRDRGSLARWEQFF.

This clonotype was counted at least ten times. This chain links TRBV3-1 with TRBJ2-7, with D uncertain. V dropped 4 bases and J dropped 2 bases, with 12 bases sitting between them. Germline CDR1 and CDR2: LGHDT and YNNKEL (reference sequence). This CDR3 has 14 residues. In DNA form, the CDR3 reads TGTGCCAGCAGCCCCGTAAAAGGACCCTACGAGCAGTACTTC. Translating gives CASSPVKGPYEQYF.

This clonotype came up many times. The J gene is TRBJ1-4, the V gene TRBV2; D not certain. V was cut by 8 bases and J by 8 bases, with 12 bases left in between. The CDR3 contains 12 residues. The germline gives CDR1 SNHLY, CDR2 FYNNEI. The CDR3 nucleotides read TGTGCCAGCGGCCAGCGGGCGGAAAAACTGTTTTTT. Its translation: CASGQRAEKLFF.

This clonotype occurred many times. This sequence joins TRBV6-1 and TRBJ2-7, with 8 bases aligning to TRBD1. J lost 5 bases, V lost 4 bases, and 10 bases had no gene match. The germline gives CDR1 MNHNS, CDR2 SASEGT. This CDR3 has 15 amino acids. The CDR3 DNA reads TGTGCCAGCAGTGGCCGACAGGGGCGGATGAACGAGCAGTACTTC. Its translation is CASSGRQGRMNEQYF.

Concerning this clonotype: At one end the junction does not follow the germline gene, possibly because of a read error. The J gene is TRBJ1-6, the V gene TRBV18, with 9 bases aligning to TRBD1. Germline-derived CDR1 and CDR2 are KGHSH and LQKENI. The CDR3 runs to 14 residues. CDR3 region: CASSPGQGISPPHF. In DNA form, the CDR3 reads TGTGCCAGCTCACCGGGACAGGGAATTTCACCCCCCCACTTT.

This chain uses TRBV6-5 with TRBJ2-2; 14 positions agree with TRBD2. The CDR3 has 18 amino acids. V gave up 0 bases and J gave up 0 bases; unmatched junction bases: 0. Germline V gives CDR1 MNHEY, CDR2 SVGAGI. The CDR3 protein is CASSYSGLAGANTGELFF. For the CDR3, the DNA is TGTGCCAGCAGTTACTCGGGACTAGCGGGAGCGAACACCGGGGAGCTGTTTTTT.

The table lists this clonotype with many counts. The V and J genes are TRBV20-1 and TRBJ2-3; 14 positions agree with TRBD2. The CDR3 is 18 amino acids. Germline V gene lookup returns CDR1 DFQATT and CDR2 SNEGSKA (reference sequence). The ends lost 0 bases at V and 0 bases at J; junction bases unmatched: 5. CDR3 sequence reads: CSARERLAGGPSTDTQYF. The CDR3 DNA follows: TGCAGTGCTAGAGAGAGACTAGCGGGAGGGCCTAGCACAGATACGCAGTATTTT.

J is TRBJ2-7 and V is TRBV20-1; 8 nucleotides align to TRBD1. The V segment lost 8 bases and the J segment 6 bases; nucleotides outside the gene matches: 9. The CDR3 runs 12 residues. The germline V gene has CDR1 DFQATT and CDR2 SNEGSKA (reference sequence). The CDR3 is CSTLSGGVEQYF. DNA of the CDR3: TGCAGTACTTTGTCAGGGGGCGTCGAGCAGTACTTC.

This clonotype was detected many times. CDR3 sequence reads: CASSSLGLAGEDTQYF. The CDR3 bases are TGTGCCAGCAGCTCCCTGGGACTAGCGGGAGAAGATACGCAGTATTTT. The J gene is TRBJ2-3, the V gene TRBV11-1, with 14 bases matching TRBD2. This CDR3 spans 16 amino acids. V lost 4 bases and J lost 5; bases outside the gene matches: 5. Germline CDR1 and CDR2: SGHAT and FQDESV (reference sequence).

At least ten counts were recorded for this clonotype. CDR3 region: CASRDTSGRANNEQFF. As DNA, the CDR3 is TGTGCCAGCAGAGATACTAGCGGGAGGGCCAACAATGAGCAGTTCTTC. The chain employs TRBV2 and TRBJ2-1; 13 bases fit TRBD2. The CDR3 consists of 16 residues. With 6 bases clipped from V and 5 bases from J, the junction kept 7 bases outside the gene matches. Germline V gives CDR1 SNHLY, CDR2 FYNNEI.

This clonotype occurred a few times. V is TRBV7-9 and J is TRBJ1-2; 7 bases agree with TRBD1. The germline V gene has CDR1 SEHNR and CDR2 FQNEAQ (reference sequence). V shed 5 bases, J shed 2 bases, and the junction held 2 bases outside the gene matches. This CDR3 comprises 13 residues. CDR3 nucleotide sequence: TGTGCCAGCAGCCGAGGGGGCAACTATGGCTACACCTTC. Its protein product is CASSRGGNYGYTF.

This clonotype has a handful of counts. V usage is TRBV10-3 and J usage is TRBJ2-1; D tentatively fits TRBD1 or TRBD2 (6 bases each). The V end was cut by 4 bases, the J end by 8 bases, with 15 bases between. The germline gives CDR1 ENHRY, CDR2 SYGVKD. This CDR3 is 14 amino acids long. CDR3 sequence (DNA): TGTGCCATCAGTGTGGAGCGGAGGGGGGATGAGCAGTTCTTC. Translated, it gives CAISVERRGDEQFF.

This clonotype was counted ten times or more. The V call is TRBV7-3, the J call TRBJ2-3; 14 nucleotides match TRBD2. CDR1 and CDR2 from the germline V gene are SGHTA and FQGTGA. This CDR3 spans 17 amino acids. V lost 0 bases and J lost 4; bases outside the gene matches: 3. This chain's CDR3 is CASSLTGTSGRSDTQYF. Written as DNA, the CDR3 is TGTGCCAGCAGCTTAACCGGGACTAGCGGGAGATCAGATACGCAGTATTTT.

This clonotype was seen only a few times. J is TRBJ2-1 and V is TRBV20-1; D is ambiguous. In germline, CDR1 is DFQATT, CDR2 SNEGSKA (reference sequence). This CDR3 contains 11 residues. Trimming removed 6 bases from V and 8 bases from J, with 11 bases in between. The CDR3 coding sequence is TGCAGTGCCATCCGACGTTATGAGCAGTTCTTC. It translates to CSAIRRYEQFF.